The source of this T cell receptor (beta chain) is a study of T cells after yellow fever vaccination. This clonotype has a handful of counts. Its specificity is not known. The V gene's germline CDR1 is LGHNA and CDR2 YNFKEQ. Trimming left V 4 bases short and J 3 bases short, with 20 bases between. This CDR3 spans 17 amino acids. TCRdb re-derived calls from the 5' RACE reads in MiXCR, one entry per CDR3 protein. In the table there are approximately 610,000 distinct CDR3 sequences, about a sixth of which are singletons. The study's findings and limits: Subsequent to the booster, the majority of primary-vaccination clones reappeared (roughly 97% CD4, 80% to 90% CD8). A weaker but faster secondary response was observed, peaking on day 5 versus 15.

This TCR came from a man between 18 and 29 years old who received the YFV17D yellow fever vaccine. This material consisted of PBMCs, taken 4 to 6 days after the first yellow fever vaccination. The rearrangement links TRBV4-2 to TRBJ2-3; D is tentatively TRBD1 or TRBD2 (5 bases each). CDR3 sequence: CASSPTGQGVSTDTQYF. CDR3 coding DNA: TGTGCCAGCAGCCCAACGGGGCAGGGAGTTTCGACAGATACGCAGTATTTT.